This TCR beta chain was sequenced for a study of CD8+CD57+ T cells in acquired aplastic anemia listed by TCRdb under 2018. Regarding the complete study: Extracted DNA from sorted CD4+ and CD8+ cells averaged about 3.4 ug, ranging from roughly 0.2 to 30 ug. A CD8+CD57+ expansion meant a frequency higher than the mean frequency seen in healthy subjects. Points the paper makes about the study in general: Patients and healthy controls showed no significant difference in CD8+ Simpson's diversity (P=0.060). Around 30 CD8+ CDR3 sequences were shared between patients and controls but appeared highly expressed in patients and within their immunodominant clones.

V and J are truncated by 6 bases and 5 bases respectively, leaving an intervening sequence of 10 bases. The CDR3 runs 12 residues from the cysteine to the phenylalanine. The kept DNA is CDR3 alone, 36 bases in frame from the first base. CDR1 and CDR2, per the germline V gene, are SGHVS and FNYEAQ. The patients picked for sequencing were ones in whom flow cytometry had shown an expansion of CD8+CD57+ cells. Every patient had severe acquired aplastic anemia, diagnosed using the International Study of Aplastic Anemia and Agranulocytosis and Camitta criteria. At the time blood was sampled, none of the patients had received any therapy. In this study, sorted CD4+ and CD8+ T cells from the blood of healthy subjects and of severe aplastic anemia patients had their TCR repertoires deep-sequenced. Patients were enrolled in the USA under clinicaltrials.gov protocols 00001620, 01623167, 00001397, 00071045, 00081523 and 00961064. Ficoll-Paque density gradient centrifugation was used to isolate peripheral blood mononuclear cells. Before DNA was extracted, CD4+ and CD8+ T cells were sorted using either FACS or magnetic beads.

TCR beta VDJ combination and CDR3 sequence profiling used genomic DNA as the template. An Illumina HiSeq 2000 was used for TCR repertoire sequencing. The authors' analysis ran thus. Repertoire assessment relied on Simpson's diversity index, CDR3 size and DJ length profiles, and TRBV/TRBJ rearrangement plots. The most abundant DNA sequence in the deep sequencing data was taken as the immunodominant clone. CDR3 amino acid sequences were screened for sharing across subjects and were compared with published repertoires and the VDJdb database. In-frame beta chains were kept once TCRdb had trimmed the public reads at Q25 with fastp and called clones with MiXCR. Rows with one shared CDR3 protein collapse into an entry with the most common genes and DNA. TCRdb, rather than the study authors, made the V and J calls. For this sample the table gives about 180,000 distinct CDR3 sequences, of which 48% were detected only once. The ten top clones hold roughly 13% of the sample.

In the case of this clonotype: No cognate antigen has been identified for it. There are no base qualities to consult, and no much larger clone falls within one base.

The TCR originated in a human donor with aplastic anemia. Sequencing was carried out using sorted CD4+, CD8+, or CD8+CD57+ T cells (not recorded which) from PBMCs. The sequence links TRBV7-6 to TRBJ2-5; no D segment can be confidently identified. The sequenced DNA is TGTGCCAGCAGGGGCAGGTCGGAGACCCAGTACTTC. This is translated as CASRGRSETQYF.